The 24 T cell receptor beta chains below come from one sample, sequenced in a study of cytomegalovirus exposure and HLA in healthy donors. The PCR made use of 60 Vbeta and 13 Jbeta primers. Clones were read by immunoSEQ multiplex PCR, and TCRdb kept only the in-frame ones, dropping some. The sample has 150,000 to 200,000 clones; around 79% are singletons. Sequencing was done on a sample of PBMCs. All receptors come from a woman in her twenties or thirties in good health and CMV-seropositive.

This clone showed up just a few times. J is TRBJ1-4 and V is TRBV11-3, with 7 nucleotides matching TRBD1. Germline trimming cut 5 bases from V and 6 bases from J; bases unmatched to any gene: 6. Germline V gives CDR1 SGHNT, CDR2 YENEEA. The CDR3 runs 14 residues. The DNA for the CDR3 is TGTGCCAGCAGCCCAGGGGGGTCGGATGAAAAACTGTTTTTT. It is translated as CASSPGGSDEKLFF.

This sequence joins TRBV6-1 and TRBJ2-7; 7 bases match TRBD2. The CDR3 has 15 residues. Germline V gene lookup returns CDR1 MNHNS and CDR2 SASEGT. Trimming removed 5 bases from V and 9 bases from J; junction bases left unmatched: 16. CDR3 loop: CASSFIRDGGSGQYF. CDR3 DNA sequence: TGTGCCAGCAGTTTCATTCGGGACGGGGGGTCGGGGCAGTACTTC.

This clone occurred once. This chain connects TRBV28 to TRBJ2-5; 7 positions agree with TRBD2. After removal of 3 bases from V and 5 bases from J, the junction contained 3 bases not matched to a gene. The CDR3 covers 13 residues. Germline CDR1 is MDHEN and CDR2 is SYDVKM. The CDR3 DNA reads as TGTGCCAGCAGTTTGCAGGGAGGGGAGACCCAGTACTTC. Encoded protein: CASSLQGGETQYF.

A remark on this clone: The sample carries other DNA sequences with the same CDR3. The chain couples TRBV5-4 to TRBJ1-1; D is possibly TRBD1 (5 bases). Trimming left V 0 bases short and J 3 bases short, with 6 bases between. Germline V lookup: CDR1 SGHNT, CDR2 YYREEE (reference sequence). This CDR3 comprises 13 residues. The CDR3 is CASSLGRDTEAFF. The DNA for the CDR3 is TGTGCCAGCAGCTTGGGCAGGGACACTGAAGCTTTCTTT.

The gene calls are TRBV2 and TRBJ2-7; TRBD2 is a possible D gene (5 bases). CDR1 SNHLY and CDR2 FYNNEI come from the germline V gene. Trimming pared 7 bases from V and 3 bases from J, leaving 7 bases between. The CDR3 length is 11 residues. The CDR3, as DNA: TGTGCCAGCATGGGGAGCTACGAGCAGTACTTC. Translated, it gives CASMGSYEQYF. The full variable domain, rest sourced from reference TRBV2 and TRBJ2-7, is EPEVTQTPSHQVTQMGQEVILRCVPISNHLYFYWYRQILGQKVEFLVSFYNNEISEKSEIFDDQFSVERPDGSNFTLKIRSTKLEDSAMYFCASMGSYEQYFGPGTRLTVT.

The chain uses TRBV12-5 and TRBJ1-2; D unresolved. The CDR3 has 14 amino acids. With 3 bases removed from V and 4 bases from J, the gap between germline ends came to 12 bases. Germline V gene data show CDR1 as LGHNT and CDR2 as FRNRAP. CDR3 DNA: TGTGCTAGTGGTTTTGGCACCTCGGGCTATGGCTACACCTTC. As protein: CASGFGTSGYGYTF.

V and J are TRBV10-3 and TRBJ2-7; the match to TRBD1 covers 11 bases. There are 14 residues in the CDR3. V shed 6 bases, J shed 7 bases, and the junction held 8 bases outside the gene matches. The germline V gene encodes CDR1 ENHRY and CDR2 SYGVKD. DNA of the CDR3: TGTGCCATCAGGGGAGGGACAGGGGGGGTGGAGCAGTACTTC. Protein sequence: CAIRGGTGGVEQYF.

The CDR3 DNA is TGTGCCAGCAGCTTAGCGCACAGCAATGAGCAGTTCTTC. Its translation: CASSLAHSNEQFF. The chain is built from TRBV7-9 and TRBJ2-1; D not resolved. The V end lost 0 bases, the J end lost 6 bases, and 6 bases lay between the germline ends. The length of the CDR3 is 13 residues. The germline V gene encodes CDR1 SEHNR and CDR2 FQNEAQ (reference sequence).

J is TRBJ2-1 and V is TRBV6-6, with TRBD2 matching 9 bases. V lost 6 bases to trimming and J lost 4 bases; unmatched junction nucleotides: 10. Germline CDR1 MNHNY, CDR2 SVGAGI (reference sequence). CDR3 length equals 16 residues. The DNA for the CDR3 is TGTGCCAGCAGCTATGGGCCAGCGGGGGGATACAATGAGCAGTTCTTC. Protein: CASSYGPAGGYNEQFF.

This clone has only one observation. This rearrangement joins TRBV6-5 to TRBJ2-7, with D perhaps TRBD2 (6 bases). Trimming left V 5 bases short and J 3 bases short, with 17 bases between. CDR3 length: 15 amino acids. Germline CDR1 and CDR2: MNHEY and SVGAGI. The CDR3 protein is CASSAGYGGNYEQYF. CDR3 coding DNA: TGTGCCAGCAGTGCCGGCTACGGGGGTAACTACGAGCAGTACTTC.

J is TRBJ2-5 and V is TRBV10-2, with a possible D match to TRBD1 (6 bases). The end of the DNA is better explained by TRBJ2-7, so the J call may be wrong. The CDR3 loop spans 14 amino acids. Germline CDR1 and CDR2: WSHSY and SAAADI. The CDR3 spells CASNPQGGSYEQYF. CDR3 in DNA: TGCGCCAGCAACCCACAGGGCGGGTCCTACGAGCAGTACTTC.

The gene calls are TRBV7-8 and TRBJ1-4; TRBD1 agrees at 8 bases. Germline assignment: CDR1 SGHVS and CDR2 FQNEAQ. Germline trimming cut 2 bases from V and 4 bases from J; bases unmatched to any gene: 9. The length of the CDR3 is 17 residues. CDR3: CASSLLFPGGRNEKLFF. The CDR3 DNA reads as TGTGCCAGCAGCTTACTCTTCCCAGGGGGCCGTAATGAAAAACTGTTTTTT.

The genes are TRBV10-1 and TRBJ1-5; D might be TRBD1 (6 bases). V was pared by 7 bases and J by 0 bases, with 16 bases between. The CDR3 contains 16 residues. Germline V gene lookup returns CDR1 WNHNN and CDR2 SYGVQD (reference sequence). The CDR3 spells CASNRNRDHSNQPQHF. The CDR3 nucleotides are TGCGCCAGCAATAGAAACAGGGACCATAGCAATCAGCCCCAGCATTTT.

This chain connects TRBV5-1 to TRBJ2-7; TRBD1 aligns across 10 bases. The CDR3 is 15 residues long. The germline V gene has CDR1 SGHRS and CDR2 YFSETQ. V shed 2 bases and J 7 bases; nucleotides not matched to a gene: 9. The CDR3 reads CASSFLTGGEEEQYF. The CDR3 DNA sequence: TGCGCCAGCAGCTTTCTGACAGGGGGCGAAGAAGAGCAGTACTTC.

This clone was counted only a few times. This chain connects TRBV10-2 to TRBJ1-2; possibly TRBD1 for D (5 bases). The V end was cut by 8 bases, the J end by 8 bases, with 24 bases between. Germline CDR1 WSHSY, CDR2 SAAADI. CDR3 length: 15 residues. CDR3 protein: CASAGEGLSGIGYTF. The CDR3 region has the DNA TGCGCCAGCGCGGGGGAGGGTCTCTCTGGGATAGGCTACACCTTC.

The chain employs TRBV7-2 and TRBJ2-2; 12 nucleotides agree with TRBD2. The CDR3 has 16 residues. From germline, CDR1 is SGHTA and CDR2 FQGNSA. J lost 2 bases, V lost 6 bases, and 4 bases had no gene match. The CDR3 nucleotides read TGTGCCAGCAGGGAGACTAGCGGGGGCAACACCGGGGAGCTGTTTTTT. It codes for CASRETSGGNTGELFF.

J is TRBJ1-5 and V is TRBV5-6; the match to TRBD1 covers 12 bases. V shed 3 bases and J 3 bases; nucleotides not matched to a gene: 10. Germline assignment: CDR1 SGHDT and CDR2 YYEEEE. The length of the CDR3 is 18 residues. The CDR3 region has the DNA TGTGCCAGCAGCTACCAGTTAGGGACAGGGGGCTACAATCAGCCCCAGCATTTT. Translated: CASSYQLGTGGYNQPQHF.

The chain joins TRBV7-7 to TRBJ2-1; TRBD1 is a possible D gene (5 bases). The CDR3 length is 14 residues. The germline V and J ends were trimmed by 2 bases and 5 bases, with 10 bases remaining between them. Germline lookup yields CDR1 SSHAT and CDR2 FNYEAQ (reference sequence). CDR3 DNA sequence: TGTGCCAGCAGCTTACAGGGCCCCGACAATGAGCAGTTCTTC. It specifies CASSLQGPDNEQFF.

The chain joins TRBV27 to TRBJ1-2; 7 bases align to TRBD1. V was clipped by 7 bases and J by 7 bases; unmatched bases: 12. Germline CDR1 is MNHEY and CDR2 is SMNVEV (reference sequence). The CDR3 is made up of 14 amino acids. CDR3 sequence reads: CASKWSNQGVGYTF. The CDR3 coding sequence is TGTGCCAGCAAATGGTCAAACCAGGGGGTTGGCTACACCTTC.

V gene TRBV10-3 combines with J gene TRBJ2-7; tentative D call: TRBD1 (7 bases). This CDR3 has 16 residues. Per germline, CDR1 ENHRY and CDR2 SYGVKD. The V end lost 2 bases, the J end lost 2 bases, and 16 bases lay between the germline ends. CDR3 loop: CAISEGLQGGPYEQYF. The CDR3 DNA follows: TGTGCCATCAGTGAGGGGTTGCAGGGGGGTCCCTACGAGCAGTACTTC.

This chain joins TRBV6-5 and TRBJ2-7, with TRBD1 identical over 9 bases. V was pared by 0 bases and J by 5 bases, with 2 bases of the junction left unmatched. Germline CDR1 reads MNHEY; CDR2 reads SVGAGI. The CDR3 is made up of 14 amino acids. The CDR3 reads CASSYSGTGNEQYF. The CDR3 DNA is TGTGCCAGCAGTTACTCCGGGACAGGGAACGAGCAGTACTTC.

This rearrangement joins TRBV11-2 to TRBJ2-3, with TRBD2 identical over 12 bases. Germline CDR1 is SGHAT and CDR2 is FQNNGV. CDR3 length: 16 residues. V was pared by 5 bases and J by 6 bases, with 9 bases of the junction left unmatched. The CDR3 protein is CASSPWLAGGPDTQYF. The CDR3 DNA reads TGTGCCAGCAGCCCCTGGCTAGCGGGGGGGCCGGATACGCAGTATTTT.

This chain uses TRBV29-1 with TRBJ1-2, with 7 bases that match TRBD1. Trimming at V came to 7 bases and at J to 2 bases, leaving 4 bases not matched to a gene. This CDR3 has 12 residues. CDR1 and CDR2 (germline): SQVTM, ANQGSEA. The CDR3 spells CSAPGQNYGYTF. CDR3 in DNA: TGCAGCGCCCCGGGACAGAACTATGGCTACACCTTC.

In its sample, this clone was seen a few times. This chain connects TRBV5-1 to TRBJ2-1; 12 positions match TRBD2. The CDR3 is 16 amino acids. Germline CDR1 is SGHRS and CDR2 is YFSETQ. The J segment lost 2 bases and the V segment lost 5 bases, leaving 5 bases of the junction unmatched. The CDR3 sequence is CASRRLAGVTYNEQFF. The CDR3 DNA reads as TGCGCCAGCAGAAGACTAGCGGGGGTCACCTACAATGAGCAGTTCTTC.